This TCR beta chain stems from a study of beta chain features in type 1 diabetes. Looking at the study overall: Sorted cells numbering around 100,000,000 were examined across all samples.

All of the isolated RNA was reverse transcribed, so expressed TCRB transcripts were sequenced. Profiling relied on immunoSEQ multiplex PCR, and the TCRdb table lists in-frame clones only, not all of them. The sample contains under 300,000 clones, 11% of which appear only once. Every single donor gave one heparinised blood draw, and these averaged around 110 mL. Study outcomes and limitations: The study found moderately but significantly shorter TCRB CDR3s in all four CD4+ subsets of Type 1 diabetes patients. The study found fewer insertions and more deletions at VDJ junctions in type 1 diabetes patients.

This clone was picked up a small number of times. Its specificity is not known. Trimming removed 2 bases at V and 1 base at J, with 6 bases between. Germline CDR1 and CDR2: SGHRS and YFSETQ. The CDR3 has 13 amino acids. The sequencing input was naive CD4+ T cells from blood. This rearrangement joins TRBV5-1 to TRBJ2-5, with D unresolved. The receptor was derived from a man aged 30 to 39 with type 1 diabetes. CDR3 coding DNA: TGCGCCAGCAGCTTCAACATCCAAGAGACCCAGTACTTC. Its protein product is CASSFNIQETQYF.